Below, 32 T cell receptor beta chains from the same sample are listed, as sequenced in a study of regulatory T cells in long-lasting Graves disease. Building of the TCR beta libraries involved iRepertoire HTBI primers and Arm-PCR of CDR3 regions. TCRdb independently ran MiXCR on the multiplex PCR reads; one entry per CDR3 protein. The data contain a few hundred thousand distinct CDR3 sequences, less than 25% of them singletons. Time point of the sample: persistent/refractory GD, antithyroid drugs over 5 years with positive TRAb. With RNA extracted from PBMCs as input, the TCR library was made. Material: peripheral blood mononuclear cells (PBMCs), obtained when the disease was refractory, from a patient treated with antithyroid drugs. The receptors come from a female donor with Graves disease.

This clonotype was picked up many times. CDR3 nucleotides: TGCGCCAGCAGCGGGACTCAGGGAACTGAAGCTTTCTTT. Protein product: CASSGTQGTEAFF. V is TRBV5-1 and J is TRBJ1-1; perhaps TRBD1 as D (5 bases). CDR1 SGHRS and CDR2 YFSETQ come from the germline V gene. There are 13 residues in the CDR3. The V gene lost 4 bases and the J gene lost 5 bases, with 12 bases spanning the gap.

In nucleotides, the CDR3 is TGTGCCAGCAGTGAAGCACCGGGACAGGGGTATGGCTACACCTTC. Protein: CASSEAPGQGYGYTF. The V and J genes are TRBV6-1 and TRBJ1-2; TRBD1 matches at 10 bases. After removal of 0 bases from V and 5 bases from J, the junction contained 3 bases not matched to a gene. CDR1 and CDR2 (germline): MNHNS, SASEGT. The CDR3 is 15 residues long.

This clonotype turned up a few times. The chain employs TRBV27 and TRBJ1-5; 8 bases are a match to TRBD1. Germline values: CDR1 MNHEY, CDR2 SMNVEV (reference sequence). With 4 bases clipped from V and 4 bases from J, the junction kept 6 bases outside the gene matches. This CDR3 is built from 15 residues. The CDR3 DNA reads as TGTGCCAGCAGTTCTCGGACAGGGAGAAATCAGCCCCAGCATTTT. This translates into CASSSRTGRNQPQHF.

This clonotype was counted at least ten times. This chain links TRBV2 with TRBJ2-5; no firm D call. The CDR3 has 13 amino acids. Germline-derived CDR1 and CDR2 are SNHLY and FYNNEI. V was pared by 3 bases and J by 2 bases, with 7 bases between. The CDR3, as DNA: TGTGCCAGCAGTGACGGTAGACAAGAGACCCAGTACTTC. It yields the protein CASSDGRQETQYF.

The chain joins TRBV6-1 to TRBJ1-5; D gene unclear. Germline V CDR1 and CDR2: MNHNS, SASEGT. The V end lost 6 bases, the J end lost 0 bases, and 12 bases lay between the germline ends. The length of the CDR3 is 15 residues. CDR3 sequence: CASRRTVDSNQPQHF. CDR3 DNA sequence: TGTGCCAGCAGAAGGACGGTAGATAGCAATCAGCCCCAGCATTTT.

This clonotype was observed a few times. The CDR3 DNA follows: TGTGCCAGCGGGCGGGGTGGGGGCAGGCTAACCCACGAGCAGTTCTTC. It specifies CASGRGGGRLTHEQFF. V and J are TRBV6-1 and TRBJ2-1; the D gene could be TRBD1 or TRBD2 (6 bases each). The CDR3 sequence is 16 residues long. Germline CDR1 is MNHNS and CDR2 is SASEGT. V was trimmed by 8 bases and J by 10 bases, leaving 27 bases between them.

With respect to this clonotype: A junction boundary mismatches the germline segment, possibly from a read error. This chain uses TRBV2 with TRBJ1-5; the D is unclear. This CDR3 comprises 17 residues. Germline loops: CDR1 SNHLY, CDR2 FYNNEI. For the CDR3, the DNA is TGTGCCAGCAGTGAAACGTCTTCTCCGGGCCTCAACCAGCCCCGGCATTTT. Its translation: CASSETSSPGLNQPRHF.

The rearrangement joins TRBV12-3 or TRBV12-4 to TRBJ1-1; D unclear. The CDR3 spans 15 residues. Deletions cut 0 bases from V and 1 base from J, with 9 bases between. DNA for the CDR3: TGTGCCAGCAGTTTAGCTGCAGCATCGAACACTGAAGCTTTCTTT. It specifies CASSLAAASNTEAFF.

V is TRBV6-2 or TRBV6-3 and J is TRBJ2-5; perhaps D is TRBD1 or TRBD2 (5 bases each). Germline values: CDR1 MNHEY, CDR2 SVGEGT. Deletions cut 3 bases from V and 5 bases from J, with 25 bases between. The CDR3 is made up of 18 amino acids. The CDR3 is CASSYLNPGLLSWETQYF. The DNA of the CDR3 is TGTGCCAGCAGTTATCTCAACCCGGGGCTGCTTTCTTGGGAGACCCAGTACTTC.

The chain has TRBV29-1 and TRBJ2-3, with a tentative D call TRBD1 (5 bases). V shed 3 bases and J shed 3 bases, with 7 bases lying between them. CDR3 length: 12 residues. Germline-derived CDR1 and CDR2 are SQVTM and ANQGSEA. The CDR3 spells CSVDKGTDTQYF. The CDR3, as DNA: TGCAGCGTTGATAAGGGGACAGATACGCAGTATTTT.

This clonotype was recorded a few times. V is TRBV5-5 and J is TRBJ2-7; the match to TRBD2 covers 10 bases. V lost 0 bases to trimming and J lost 7 bases; unmatched junction nucleotides: 7. The CDR3 is made up of 15 amino acids. Germline CDR1 SGHKS, CDR2 YYEKEE (reference sequence). CDR3 sequence reads: CASSLGPSGSWEQYF. The CDR3 DNA follows: TGTGCCAGCAGCTTGGGCCCTAGCGGGAGTTGGGAGCAGTACTTC.

This clonotype was seen more than once but under ten times. The rearrangement links TRBV5-4 to TRBJ2-7; D is ambiguous. Germline-derived CDR1 and CDR2 are SGHNT and YYREEE (reference sequence). The CDR3 runs to 12 residues. Trimming took 2 bases from V and 6 from J, leaving 9 bases between them. In DNA form, the CDR3 reads TGTGCCAGCAGCTTACGTCCAAGCGAGCAGTACTTC. Residues: CASSLRPSEQYF.

The rearrangement links TRBV7-2 to TRBJ1-1; no definite D call. Germline-derived CDR1 and CDR2 are SGHTA and FQGNSA. V was clipped by 5 bases and J by 4 bases, with 14 bases between them. CDR3 length equals 14 residues. The CDR3: CASSPQYRITEAFF. CDR3 in DNA: TGTGCCAGCAGCCCCCAATACAGAATCACTGAAGCTTTCTTT.

This clonotype was observed at least ten times. The genes are TRBV12-5 and TRBJ1-2, with D possibly TRBD1 on 6 matching bases. This CDR3 has 13 residues. Trimming took off 6 bases at V and 3 bases at J, with 11 bases between the two ends. In germline, CDR1 is LGHNT, CDR2 FRNRAP. CDR3 residues: CASGAQGDYGYTF. The CDR3 coding sequence is TGTGCTAGTGGGGCACAGGGCGACTATGGCTACACCTTC. Full variable domain (rest looked up from reference TRBV12-5 and TRBJ1-2): DARVTQTPRHKVTEMGQEVTMRCQPILGHNTVFWYRQTMMQGLELLAYFRNRAPLDDSGMPKDRFSAEMPDATLATLKIQPSEPRDSAVYFCASGAQGDYGYTFGSGTRLTVV.

This chain links TRBV18 with TRBJ2-7; the match to TRBD1 covers 10 bases. V lost 2 bases and J lost 7; bases outside the gene matches: 8. Germline V lookup: CDR1 KGHSH, CDR2 LQKENI. The CDR3 covers 15 residues. DNA of the CDR3: TGTGCCAGCTCACCAACGCAGACAGGGGGCTATGAGCAGTACTTC. Its protein is CASSPTQTGGYEQYF.

V is TRBV19 and J is TRBJ1-2; maybe TRBD1 (5 bases). CDR1 and CDR2 from the germline V gene are LNHDA and SQIVND (reference sequence). Trimming shortened V by 8 bases and J by 8 bases, and 18 bases separated the two germline ends. CDR3 size: 13 residues. The CDR3 spells CASQNQDIQGYTF. DNA for the CDR3: TGTGCCAGTCAAAACCAGGACATTCAAGGCTACACCTTC.

This clonotype was recorded many times. V usage is TRBV28 and J usage is TRBJ1-2; a weak D match, TRBD1 (5 bases). The V and J ends lost 7 bases and 4 bases respectively, with 16 bases between them. The germline V gene encodes CDR1 MDHEN and CDR2 SYDVKM. This CDR3 contains 14 residues. This chain's CDR3 is CASTRGWQGYGYTF. The CDR3 DNA reads as TGTGCCAGCACCCGGGGCTGGCAGGGCTATGGCTACACCTTC.

V is TRBV30 and J is TRBJ1-1; D remains ambiguous. Trimming removed 4 bases at V and 6 bases at J, with 12 bases between. In germline, CDR1 is GTSNPN, CDR2 SVGIG (reference sequence). The CDR3 has 12 amino acids. The CDR3 here is CAWNRVVAEAFF. In DNA form, the CDR3 reads TGTGCCTGGAATAGGGTGGTCGCTGAAGCTTTCTTT. The whole variable domain, filled in from reference TRBV30 and TRBJ1-1, reads SQTIHQWPATLVQPVGSPLSLECTVEGTSNPNLYWYRQAAGRGLQLLFYSVGIGQISSEVPQNLSASRPQDRQFILSSKKLLLSDSGFYLCAWNRVVAEAFFGQGTRLTVV.

On this clonotype: This sequence may be a read error, since a much larger clone differs from it by one base. J is TRBJ1-5 and V is TRBV7-3; D ambiguous. This CDR3 region has 13 residues. Germline loops: CDR1 SGHTA, CDR2 FQGTGA. The CDR3 nucleotides read TGTGCCGGCAGCTTAACGGCAAATCAGCCCCAGCATTTT. Its translation is CAGSLTANQPQHF.

This clonotype was counted many times. This chain connects TRBV29-1 to TRBJ1-1, with 7 bases identical to TRBD1. Looked up from germline, CDR1 is SQVTM and CDR2 is ANQGSEA. The ends lost 8 bases at V and 1 base at J; junction bases unmatched: 13. The CDR3 runs 15 residues. The CDR3 reads CSIVPTGERNTEAFF. CDR3 in DNA: TGCAGCATAGTCCCCACAGGGGAGAGGAACACTGAAGCTTTCTTT.

This clonotype was counted at least ten times. This sequence joins TRBV28 and TRBJ1-6, with D perhaps matching TRBD1 (6 bases). Trimming cost V 6 bases and J 4 bases, with 16 bases left between them. CDR1 and CDR2 (germline): MDHEN, SYDVKM. The CDR3 spans 16 residues. CDR3 nucleotides: TGTGCCAGCAGAGCACAAGGGGGGGGTTATAATTCACCCCTCCACTTT. Translating gives CASRAQGGGYNSPLHF.

There are many counts of this clonotype. The rearrangement links TRBV28 to TRBJ1-5; possible D gene TRBD1, 5 bases. The CDR3 spans 15 residues. The germline gives CDR1 MDHEN, CDR2 SYDVKM. V was clipped by 7 bases and J by 3 bases, with 16 bases between them. The CDR3 bases are TGTGCCAGCATTTTTCGAGACAGATTCAATCAGCCCCAGCATTTT. Translating it yields CASIFRDRFNQPQHF.

This clonotype has at least ten counts. The rearrangement joins TRBV7-2 to TRBJ2-5; the D gene is possibly TRBD1 (5 bases). The CDR3 has 14 residues. The V and J ends lost 2 bases and 1 base respectively, with 8 bases between them. CDR1 and CDR2 from the germline V gene are SGHTA and FQGNSA. The CDR3 region is CASSLTGVQETQYF. The CDR3 nucleotides read TGTGCCAGCAGCTTAACAGGCGTCCAAGAGACCCAGTACTTC.

The V call is TRBV24-1, the J call TRBJ2-2; 8 bases fit TRBD1. CDR1 and CDR2 from the germline V gene are KGHDR and SFDVKD. This CDR3 is built from 15 residues. V was clipped by 4 bases and J by 1 base; unmatched bases: 1. The CDR3 region has the DNA TGTGCCACCAGTGAGGGGACAGGGAACACCGGGGAGCTGTTTTTT. Its protein product is CATSEGTGNTGELFF.

This clonotype was observed many times. The rearrangement uses TRBV12-3 or TRBV12-4 and TRBJ1-1, with 8 nucleotides matching TRBD1. The CDR3 totals 16 residues. The trim removed 7 bases at V and 3 bases at J, leaving 13 bases unmatched. CDR3 protein: CASIAGPGGPDTEAFF. The CDR3 DNA follows: TGTGCCAGCATTGCGGGCCCAGGGGGCCCTGACACTGAAGCTTTCTTT.

This clonotype occurred a few times. This chain connects TRBV7-3 to TRBJ2-3, with 10 bases matching TRBD2. Germline V gene data show CDR1 as SGHTA and CDR2 as FQGTGA. The CDR3 is 15 residues long. V dropped 2 bases and J dropped 6; count of bases not matched to a gene: 5. This CDR3 is CASSLGLAGVDTQYF. The CDR3 DNA reads as TGTGCCAGCAGCTTAGGTCTAGCGGGAGTGGATACGCAGTATTTT.

This chain links TRBV12-3 or TRBV12-4 with TRBJ2-2, with TRBD2 identical over 15 bases. V trimming: 2 bases; J trimming: 2 bases; junction bases outside the gene matches: 18. The CDR3 loop spans 23 amino acids. For the CDR3, the DNA is TGTGCCAGCAGTTTACATTGGGTACCCGGGACTAGCGGGAGGAGTGAAAACACCGGGGAGCTGTTTTTT. Protein sequence: CASSLHWVPGTSGRSENTGELFF.

The gene calls are TRBV29-1 and TRBJ2-4; D perhaps matches TRBD1 (6 bases). There are 13 residues in the CDR3. With 4 bases removed from V and 3 bases from J, the gap between germline ends came to 10 bases. Germline assignment: CDR1 SQVTM and CDR2 ANQGSEA. The DNA of the CDR3 is TGCAGCGTTGGTCCAGGGGTCAAAAACATTCAGTACTTC. It translates to CSVGPGVKNIQYF.

This clonotype was picked up many times. Its ends do not fully match the called genes, so a read error is possible. V gene TRBV2 combines with J gene TRBJ1-5; no clear D gene. Germline CDR1 is SNHLY and CDR2 is FYNNEI. The CDR3 covers 12 residues. This CDR3 is CASRDTDQPQHF. In nucleotides, the CDR3 is TGTGCCAGCAGAGACACTGATCAGCCCCAACATTTT.

This chain links TRBV6-4 with TRBJ2-1; D may be TRBD1 or TRBD2 (5 bases each). Germline lookup yields CDR1 MRHNA and CDR2 SNTAGT. V lost 5 bases to trimming and J lost 1 base, with 15 bases between them. The CDR3 totals 16 residues. CDR3 residues: CASSPARDPSYNEQFF. The CDR3 DNA reads TGTGCCAGCAGTCCCGCCCGGGACCCATCCTACAATGAGCAGTTCTTC.

There are many counts of this clonotype. The chain is built from TRBV15 and TRBJ1-2; TRBD1 aligns across 8 bases. The CDR3 loop spans 15 amino acids. In germline, CDR1 is LNHNV, CDR2 YYDKDF (reference sequence). The V and J ends lost 1 base and 8 bases, in that order; junction bases with no gene match: 9. This chain's CDR3 is CATSRVVSGGDGYTF. For the CDR3, the DNA is TGTGCCACCAGCAGAGTCGTTTCAGGGGGCGACGGCTACACCTTC.

This clonotype was seen many times. The chain links TRBV12-3 or TRBV12-4 to TRBJ2-7; 8 bases agree with TRBD2. V lost 7 bases to trimming and J lost 2 bases; unmatched junction nucleotides: 4. The CDR3 spans 13 residues. The CDR3 is CASTPGGTYEQYF. CDR3 in DNA: TGTGCCAGCACCCCGGGGGGGACCTACGAGCAGTACTTC.